This T cell receptor (beta chain) comes out of a study of T cell clusters in autoimmune cytopenias. TRB was amplified from about 250 ng of peripheral blood genomic DNA per sample. Multiplex touch-down PCR amplified TRB using TRB-A and TRB-B pools in one tube. TCRdb reanalyzed the multiplex PCR reads, giving one entry per CDR3 protein sequence and no DNA. This table holds about 8,200 distinct CDR3 sequences. This CDR3 contains 15 residues. The sequenced material came from peripheral blood. The receptor comes from a human donor with an autoimmune cytopenia or autoimmune hepatitis (not recorded which). This chain connects TRBV12-3 or TRBV12-4 to TRBJ2-3; the D call of TRBD1 rests on TCRdb alone, since no DNA is present to check it. The CDR3 sequence is CASSFGDRVTDTQYF.